This entry concerns a single T cell receptor beta chain. Its target is unknown. This sample was taken from a study of graft-versus-host responses after intestinal transplantation. V shed 1 base and J shed 1 base, with 8 bases lying between them. CDR3 length equals 15 residues. The germline CDR1 and CDR2 sequences are SGHVS and FQNEAQ. Here immunoSEQ multiplex PCR was the method, and the copy in TCRdb shows in-frame clones only, minus some. The sample has under 130,000 clones; roughly 93% are singletons. This material consisted of unstimulated CD8+ T cells sorted from spleen or lymph node cells, taken before intestinal transplant. V usage is TRBV7-8 and J usage is TRBJ1-3; weak D call: TRBD1 (5 bases). The TCR comes from a human donor who received an intestinal transplant. CDR3 in amino acids: CASSLGRGSGNTIYF. The CDR3 coding sequence is TGTGCCAGCAGCTTAGGGCGGGGGTCTGGAAACACCATATATTTT.